This TCR beta chain was recovered during a study of control samples from healthy donors and cancer patients (dated by TCRdb to the early 2020s). The junction shows trimming of 6 bases on V and 0 bases on J, and the gene matches do not reach 13 bases of it. Via the germline V gene, CDR1 is MDHEN and CDR2 SYDVKM. Taken from cysteine to phenylalanine, the CDR3 has 18 residues. Here the CDR3 DNA is all that survives: 54 bases in frame from base 1. Library preparation used the immunoSEQ multiplex PCR assay. The immuneACCESS repertoire file appears here via TCRdb, limited to in-frame rearrangements. These files lack a portion of the clones; in checked studies, under half of the deficit traces to unresolved V genes, and the cause of the others is not known. The sample records approximately 26,000 clones, roughly 88% of which are singletons. The ten largest clones take up 10% to 15% of the sample. As to this clone: It has no known antigen specificity. No much larger clonotype is one base removed from it; base qualities were not supplied.

The sequenced sample was PBMCs. The TCR was taken from a man aged 50 or older with lung cancer. The chain employs TRBV28 and TRBJ2-2, with TRBD1 identical over 7 junction bases. The CDR3 sequence is CASSAPGSGTANTGELFF. The base sequence is TGTGCCAGCAGCGCGCCGGGGTCTGGGACAGCGAACACCGGGGAGCTGTTTTTT.